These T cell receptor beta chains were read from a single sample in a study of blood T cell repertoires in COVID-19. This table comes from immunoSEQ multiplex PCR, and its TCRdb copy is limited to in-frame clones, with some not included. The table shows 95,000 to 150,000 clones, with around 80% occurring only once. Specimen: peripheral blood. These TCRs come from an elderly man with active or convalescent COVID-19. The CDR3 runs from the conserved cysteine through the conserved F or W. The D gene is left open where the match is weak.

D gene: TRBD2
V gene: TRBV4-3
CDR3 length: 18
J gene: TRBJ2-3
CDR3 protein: CASSHFTGGGPSTDTQYF

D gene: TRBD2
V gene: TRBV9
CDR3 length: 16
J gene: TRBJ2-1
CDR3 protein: CASSVGLAGGYNEQFF

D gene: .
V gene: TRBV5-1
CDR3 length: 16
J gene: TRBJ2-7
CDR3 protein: CASSLGEVPMEFGQYF

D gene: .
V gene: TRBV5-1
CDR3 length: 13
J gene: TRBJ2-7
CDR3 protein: CASSLQGHNEQYF

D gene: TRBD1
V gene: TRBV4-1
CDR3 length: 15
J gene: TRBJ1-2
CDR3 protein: CASSQRTGGNYGYTF

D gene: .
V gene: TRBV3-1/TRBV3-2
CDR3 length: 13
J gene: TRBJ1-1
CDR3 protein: CASSQLRNTEAFF

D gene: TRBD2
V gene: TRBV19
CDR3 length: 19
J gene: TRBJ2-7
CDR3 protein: CASSLKPTSGGLDSYEQYF

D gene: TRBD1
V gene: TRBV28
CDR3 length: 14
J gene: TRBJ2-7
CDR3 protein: CASTSTGVGYEQYF

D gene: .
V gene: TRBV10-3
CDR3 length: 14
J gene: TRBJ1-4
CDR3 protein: CASNDGATNEKLFF

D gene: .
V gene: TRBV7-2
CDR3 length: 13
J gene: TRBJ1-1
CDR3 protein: CASSLTGNTEAFF

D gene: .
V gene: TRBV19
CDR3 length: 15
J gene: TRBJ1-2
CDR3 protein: CASNPTSGTNYGYTF

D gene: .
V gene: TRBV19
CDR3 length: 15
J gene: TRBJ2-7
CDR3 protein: CASSIDFTEAYEQYF

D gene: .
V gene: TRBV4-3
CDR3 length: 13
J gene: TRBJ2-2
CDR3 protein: CASSPSQAGELFF

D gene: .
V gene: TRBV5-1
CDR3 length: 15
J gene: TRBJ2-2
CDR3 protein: CASSLDRVGTGELFF

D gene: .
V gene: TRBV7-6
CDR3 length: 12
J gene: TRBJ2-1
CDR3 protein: CASRGGGNEQFF

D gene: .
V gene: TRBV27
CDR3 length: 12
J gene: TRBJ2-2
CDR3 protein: CASSFTGGELFF

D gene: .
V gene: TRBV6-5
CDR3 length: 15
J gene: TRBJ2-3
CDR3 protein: CASSLAGGHADTQYF

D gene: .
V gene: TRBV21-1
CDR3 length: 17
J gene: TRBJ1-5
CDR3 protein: CASSTRTGGRSNQPQHF

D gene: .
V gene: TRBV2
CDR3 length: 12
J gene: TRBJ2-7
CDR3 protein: CATLAPPREQYF

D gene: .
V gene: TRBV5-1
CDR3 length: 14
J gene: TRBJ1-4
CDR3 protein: CASHPGGEDEKLFF

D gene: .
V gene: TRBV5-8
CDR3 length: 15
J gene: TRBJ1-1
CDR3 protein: CASSVSEQGWAEAFF

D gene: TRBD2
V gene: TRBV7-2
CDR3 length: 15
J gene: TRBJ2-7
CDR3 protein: CASSLASGGSYEQYF

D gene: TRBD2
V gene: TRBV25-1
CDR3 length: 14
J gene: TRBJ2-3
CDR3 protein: CASYTGLAGDTQYF